This TCR beta chain was captured in a study of blood T cells in healthy people across ages. Overall study: The capture of about one barcoded beta molecule per two T cells was achieved by template switching. Overall study findings and caveats: Diversity was higher, and naive CD4+ cells more numerous, in long-lived donors than in aged donors.

Each sample gave at least 6.5 million isolated PBMCs. Turning to this clonotype: Its target is unknown.

Alongside a J-beta primer mix, a sample-barcoded 5' primer served in a second PCR lasting about 7 to 11 cycles. All cDNA molecules were each tagged by a template-switch adaptor with 12 random nucleotides. TCRdb called the 5' RACE reads again in MiXCR, with one record for every CDR3 protein. The sample lists over 1,200,000 distinct CDR3 sequences, around 59% occurring once. The CDR3 is 12 amino acids. The germline V gene encodes CDR1 DFQATT and CDR2 SNEGSKA (reference sequence). The germline V and J ends were trimmed by 6 bases and 0 bases, with 8 bases remaining between them. The source is a man between 18 and 29 years old in good health. The chain couples TRBV20-1 to TRBJ1-2; no reliable D call. The sequencing input was blood. The CDR3 nucleotides read TGCAGTGCCCTGACACCTAACTATGGCTACACCTTC. The encoded protein is CSALTPNYGYTF.